The entry below describes one T cell receptor beta chain. Its target is unknown. Germline assignment: CDR1 MNHEY and CDR2 SMNVEV (reference sequence). V was pared by 5 bases and J by 5 bases, with 10 bases between. CDR3 length: 13 amino acids. The sample belongs to a study of OX40 agonist ivuxolimab in advanced cancers. Study context: Partial responses were achieved by three patients: one hepatocellular carcinoma, two cutaneous melanoma. Study-wide points: Among patients with partial responses at 0.1-3.0 mg/kg, clonal expansion was among the lowest. It was also the case that some nonresponders had low normalized T-cell clonal expansion.

The table came from immunoSEQ multiplex PCR; TCRdb's copy has only in-frame clones and leaves some out. Among approximately 81,000 clones, about 92% were seen once, and the ten largest hold 13% to 15%. Source: CD4+ or CD8+ T cells sorted from blood, taken in a trial of the OX40 agonist ivuxolimab. The chain employs TRBV27 and TRBJ2-1, with D tentatively TRBD1 (5 bases). This TCR derives from an adult with an advanced solid tumor such as melanoma, head and neck, liver or kidney cancer. Here the CDR3 reads CASSADRHNEQFF. CDR3 nucleotide sequence: TGTGCCAGCAGTGCCGACAGACACAATGAGCAGTTCTTC.